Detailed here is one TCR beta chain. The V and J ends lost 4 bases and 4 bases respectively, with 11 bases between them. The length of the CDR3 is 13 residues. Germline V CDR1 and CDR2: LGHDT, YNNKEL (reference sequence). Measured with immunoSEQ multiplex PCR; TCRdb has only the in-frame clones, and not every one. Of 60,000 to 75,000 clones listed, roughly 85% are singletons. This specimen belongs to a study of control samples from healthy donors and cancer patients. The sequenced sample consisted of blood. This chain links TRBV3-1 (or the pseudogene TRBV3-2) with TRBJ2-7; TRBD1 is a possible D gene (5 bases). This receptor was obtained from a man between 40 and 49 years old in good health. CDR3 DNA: TGTGCCAGCAGCCTCCTGGCAGGGTACGAGCAGTACTTC. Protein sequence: CASSLLAGYEQYF.